One and the same sample provided the 24 T cell receptor beta chains below, sequenced in a study of blood T cell repertoires in COVID-19. The data were produced by immunoSEQ multiplex PCR, yet TCRdb's version contains in-frame clones alone and is incomplete. The sample has a few hundred thousand clones, about 73% seen once. The sample comprised peripheral blood. The receptor source for this set is a woman of 80 years or more with acute or convalescent COVID-19.

This rearrangement joins TRBV18 to TRBJ1-5; D is perhaps TRBD1 (5 bases). V was pared by 5 bases and J by 0 bases, with 5 bases between. Germline CDR1 and CDR2: KGHSH and LQKENI. The CDR3 spans 13 residues. CDR3 coding DNA: TGTGCCAGCTCAACAGGTAGCAATCAGCCCCAGCATTTT. Translation gives CASSTGSNQPQHF.

The chain recombines TRBV3-1 (or the pseudogene TRBV3-2) with TRBJ2-1, with D tentatively TRBD2 (6 bases). V was clipped by 1 base and J by 0 bases, with 7 bases between them. This CDR3 comprises 15 residues. CDR1 is LGHDT and CDR2 is YNNKEL in the germline V gene (reference sequence). The CDR3 DNA reads TGTGCCAGCAGCCAAGGGGGGGTCTCCTACAATGAGCAGTTCTTC. Protein sequence: CASSQGGVSYNEQFF.

A single count supports this clone. V usage is TRBV21-1 and J usage is TRBJ1-5; whether TRBD1, the table's D call, matches the DNA was not checked. TRBV21-1 is shown as a pseudogene. This CDR3 has 13 amino acids. The DNA for the CDR3 is TGTGCCAGCAAGGACAGGGCACCCCAGCCCCAGCATTTT. Its translation: CASKDRAPQPQHF.

This clone occurred a few times. V and J are TRBV5-4 and TRBJ2-3; the match to TRBD2 covers 11 bases. The junction had 6 bases not matched to a gene; V was cut back by 1 base and J by 5 bases. Germline V gene lookup returns CDR1 SGHNT and CDR2 YYREEE (reference sequence). The CDR3 is 16 amino acids. The DNA for the CDR3 is TGTGCCAGCAGCTTGCTTCTAGCGGGGGGCCAAGATACGCAGTATTTT. Amino acid sequence: CASSLLLAGGQDTQYF.

The chain carries TRBV19 and TRBJ2-1; no firm D call. V gave up 3 bases and J gave up 0 bases, with 9 bases separating them. Looked up from germline, CDR1 is LNHDA and CDR2 is SQIVND (reference sequence). CDR3 length: 15 residues. DNA for the CDR3: TGTGCCAGTAGTATGGGCCAAAGCTCCTACAATGAGCAGTTCTTC. It encodes CASSMGQSSYNEQFF.

The CDR3 region has the DNA TGTGCCTGGATACGGTTTCGAGCTTTCTTT. Translating gives CAWIRFRAFF. The rearrangement joins TRBV30 to TRBJ1-1, with D hard to call. CDR3 size: 10 residues. Germline CDR1 is GTSNPN and CDR2 is SVGIG (reference sequence). The ends were cut back, 4 bases at V and 10 bases at J, with 10 bases in the middle.

The rearrangement joins TRBV7-3 to TRBJ2-1, with TRBD2 matching over 10 bases. There are 15 residues in the CDR3. Trimming took 5 bases from V and 7 from J; bases not matched to a gene: 8. Germline V gene lookup returns CDR1 SGHTA and CDR2 FQGTGA. This CDR3 is CASSTGTSVTNEQFF. In DNA, the CDR3 is TGTGCCAGCAGCACCGGGACTAGCGTGACAAATGAGCAGTTCTTC.

The genes are TRBV7-8 and TRBJ2-2, with D tentatively TRBD1 (5 bases). Germline CDR1 SGHVS, CDR2 FQNEAQ. V gave up 2 bases and J gave up 2 bases, with 9 bases separating them. The CDR3 has 15 residues. CDR3 protein: CASSLKQGNTGELFF. The CDR3 DNA sequence: TGTGCCAGCAGCTTAAAGCAGGGAAACACCGGGGAGCTGTTTTTT. The whole variable domain, remainder taken from reference TRBV7-8 and TRBJ2-2, is GAGVSQSPRYKVAKRGQDVALRCDPISGHVSLFWYQQALGQGPEFLTYFQNEAQLDKSGLPSDRFFAERPEGSVSTLKIQRTQQEDSAVYLCASSLKQGNTGELFFGEGSRLTVL.

V and J are TRBV19 and TRBJ1-3, with a weak D call TRBD1 (6 bases). This CDR3 spans 14 amino acids. Germline CDR1 and CDR2: LNHDA and SQIVND (reference sequence). Deletions cut 6 bases from V and 0 bases from J, with 9 bases between. The CDR3 DNA follows: TGTGCCAGTAGCGCGACAGGCTCTGGAAACACCATATATTTT. Translation gives CASSATGSGNTIYF.

The V call is TRBV7-9, the J call TRBJ2-7, with D unresolved. CDR3 length: 16 residues. Trimming took 2 bases from V and 5 from J, leaving 19 bases between them. CDR1 and CDR2 from the germline V gene are SEHNR and FQNEAQ (reference sequence). The CDR3 sequence: CASSLPSLGARHEQYF. CDR3 DNA sequence: TGTGCCAGCAGCTTACCCTCGCTCGGAGCTCGGCACGAGCAGTACTTC.

The chain recombines TRBV6-1 with TRBJ2-7, with 8 bases aligning to TRBD1. CDR3 length: 15 amino acids. V shed 2 bases, J shed 2 bases, and the junction held 5 bases outside the gene matches. Looked up from germline, CDR1 is MNHNS and CDR2 is SASEGT. The CDR3 DNA reads as TGTGCCAGCAGTGAATCGGACAGGGTTACCTACGAGCAGTACTTC. It codes for CASSESDRVTYEQYF.

The chain combines TRBV6-4 with TRBJ2-2, with 7 bases fitting TRBD1. V shed 8 bases, J shed 6 bases, and the junction held 9 bases outside the gene matches. This CDR3 is 14 amino acids long. The germline gives CDR1 MRHNA, CDR2 SNTAGT. In DNA, the CDR3 is TGTGCCAGCGGGTCGACAGGGTACCCCGGGGAGCTGTTTTTT. Residues: CASGSTGYPGELFF.

This chain links TRBV24-1 with TRBJ2-7; maybe TRBD2 (5 bases). The CDR3 length is 15 residues. From germline, CDR1 is KGHDR and CDR2 SFDVKD. With 3 bases removed from V and 1 base from J, the gap between germline ends came to 12 bases. The CDR3 nucleotides are TGTGCCACCAGTGATCCGAGCGGTGAATCCTACGAGCAGTACTTC. Protein sequence: CATSDPSGESYEQYF.

The V and J genes are TRBV4-1 and TRBJ2-7, with 9 bases identical to TRBD2. V lost 4 bases, J lost 0 bases, and 7 bases stayed unmatched. Germline V gives CDR1 MGHRA, CDR2 YSYEKL. The CDR3 covers 16 residues. CDR3 nucleotides: TGCGCCAGCAGCCGAACCACTAGCGGGTCCTCCTACGAGCAGTACTTC. It translates to CASSRTTSGSSYEQYF.

This chain links TRBV3-1 (or the pseudogene TRBV3-2) with TRBJ1-5; D is perhaps TRBD1 (5 bases). The CDR3 spans 17 residues. The germline V gene encodes CDR1 LGHDT and CDR2 YNNKEL (reference sequence). Trimming removed 0 bases from V and 1 base from J, with 13 bases in between. The CDR3 region has the DNA TGTGCCAGCAGCCAAGATAAGGGGCGGGGGAGCAATCAGCCCCAGCATTTT. This sequence encodes CASSQDKGRGSNQPQHF.

The gene calls are TRBV5-4 and TRBJ2-3, with TRBD1 matching over 8 bases. The germline V gene encodes CDR1 SGHNT and CDR2 YYREEE (reference sequence). The CDR3 runs 14 residues. The trim removed 4 bases at V and 2 bases at J, leaving 3 bases unmatched. DNA for the CDR3: TGTGCCAGCAGCACGACAGGGGCCACAGATACGCAGTATTTT. Amino acids: CASSTTGATDTQYF.

The J gene is TRBJ1-6, the V gene TRBV25-1; 8 positions agree with TRBD1. The ends lost 3 bases at V and 5 bases at J; junction bases unmatched: 12. This CDR3 is built from 18 residues. Germline V gives CDR1 MGHDK, CDR2 SYGVNS. Here the CDR3 reads CASSDGRGPGAHNSPLHF. The CDR3, as DNA: TGTGCCAGCAGTGATGGCAGGGGGCCAGGGGCCCATAATTCACCCCTCCACTTT.

CDR3 sequence reads: CASRQALYTEAFF. DNA for the CDR3: TGTGCCAGTAGACAGGCTTTGTACACTGAAGCTTTCTTT. This rearrangement joins TRBV2 to TRBJ1-1; weak D call: TRBD1 (6 bases). Germline V gene lookup returns CDR1 SNHLY and CDR2 FYNNEI. Trimming removed 9 bases from V and 3 bases from J, with 14 bases in between. The CDR3 is 13 amino acids.

The chain carries TRBV7-2 and TRBJ2-3; 8 bases fit TRBD2. The CDR3 totals 14 residues. The J segment lost 5 bases and the V segment lost 5 bases, leaving 6 bases of the junction unmatched. Looked up from germline, CDR1 is SGHTA and CDR2 is FQGNSA. The CDR3 reads CASSRGLVRDTQYF. CDR3 DNA: TGTGCCAGCAGCCGGGGACTAGTAAGAGATACGCAGTATTTT.

The J gene is TRBJ2-7, the V gene TRBV3-1 (or the pseudogene TRBV3-2); 11 positions agree with TRBD2. V lost 5 bases and J lost 3; bases outside the gene matches: 6. This CDR3 has 15 residues. Looked up from germline, CDR1 is LGHDT and CDR2 is YNNKEL (reference sequence). The CDR3 here is CASSVASGGRYEQYF. In nucleotides, the CDR3 is TGTGCCAGCAGCGTGGCTAGCGGGGGGCGCTACGAGCAGTACTTC.

This clone was counted a single time. This chain connects TRBV27 to TRBJ2-6; D possibly corresponds to TRBD2 (5 bases). Between the trimmed V and J ends, which lost 4 bases and 0 bases, there was a span of 22 bases. The CDR3 totals 20 residues. Germline V gene data show CDR1 as MNHEY and CDR2 as SMNVEV (reference sequence). The CDR3 sequence is CASSSKAGVGTLSGANVLTF. DNA for the CDR3: TGTGCCAGCAGTTCCAAAGCCGGGGTGGGAACCCTCTCTGGGGCCAACGTCCTGACTTTC.

The V and J genes are TRBV6-5 and TRBJ2-1; 14 bases are a match to TRBD2. The CDR3 covers 16 residues. Germline V CDR1 and CDR2: MNHEY, SVGAGI. J gave up 8 bases and V 1 base, and 4 bases lay outside the gene matches. The CDR3 DNA is TGTGCCAGCAGTTACTTGGGACTAGCGGGAGACTATGAGCAGTTCTTC. Residues: CASSYLGLAGDYEQFF.

This chain joins TRBV27 and TRBJ1-4; weak D call: TRBD1 (6 bases). The germline V and J ends were trimmed by 8 bases and 8 bases, with 15 bases remaining between them. Germline values: CDR1 MNHEY, CDR2 SMNVEV (reference sequence). The CDR3 runs 13 residues. CDR3 region: CASSLGGGEKLFF. As DNA, the CDR3 is TGTGCCAGCTCCCTCGGGGGGGGCGAAAAACTGTTTTTT.

V and J are TRBV11-3 and TRBJ2-2; TRBD1 might be the D (5 bases). The length of the CDR3 is 13 residues. The germline V gene encodes CDR1 SGHNT and CDR2 YENEEA. V dropped 5 bases and J dropped 6 bases, with 10 bases sitting between them. The CDR3 region is CASSPQGSGELFF. The CDR3 DNA reads TGTGCCAGCAGCCCCCAGGGTTCCGGGGAGCTGTTTTTT.